This entry features one T cell receptor (beta chain) sequence. Its antigen is currently not known. Base qualities are not provided; no much larger clone lies one nucleotide away. The trial excluded patients who had a history of autoimmune disease or who were on systemic immunosuppression. Peripheral blood for TCR sequencing was collected from all dose cohorts at baseline, on cycle 4 day 1, and on cycle 7 day 1. Samples came from an open-label, multicenter, first-in-human phase I dose-escalation trial of ivuxolimab. Adults with locally advanced or metastatic melanoma, renal cell carcinoma, hepatocellular carcinoma or head and neck squamous cell carcinoma were enrolled in the trial. CD4+ and CD8+ T cells were sorted separately from peripheral blood before TCR sequencing. Genomic DNA was extracted from sorted cells for sequencing of the TCRbeta CDR3 region. The immunoSEQ Assay was used for sequencing of TCRbeta CDR3 regions. TCRdb stores this immuneACCESS table with in-frame sequences only. Part of the clones is absent; in the studies checked, under half of the shortfall reflects unresolved V genes, and no reason is known for the rest. For this sample the table gives about 100,000 clones, of which nearly 90% were detected only once. Around 0.16% of the sample belongs to the ten largest clones.

This sample stems from a study of OX40 agonist ivuxolimab in advanced cancers. Describing the broader study: Ivuxolimab, which targeted the costimulatory receptor OX40 (CD134), was an agonistic, fully human IgG2 monoclonal antibody. Among the roughly 54 dose-escalation patients, approximately 20 had hepatocellular carcinoma, roughly 15 melanoma, 9 renal cell carcinoma and 9 head and neck cancer. Prior anti-PD-1, anti-PD-L1 or anti-CTLA-4 therapy was permitted, and checkpoint inhibitors had been received by roughly two fifths of dose-escalation patients. In the dose-escalation cohort, approximately 80% of patients were male, and the mean age was around 60 years with a range of roughly 20 to 79. The paper reports the monotherapy dose-escalation portion (N of about 56 patients) of the phase I ivuxolimab trial. Intravenous ivuxolimab was administered to patients every 2 weeks at six dose levels: 0.01, 0.1, 0.3, 1.5, 3 and 10 mg/kg. The purpose of peripheral TCRbeta sequencing was to test whether ivuxolimab changed TCR sequence diversity and led to clonal T-cell expansion. Partial responses occurred in three dose-escalation patients, of whom one had hepatocellular carcinoma and two had cutaneous melanoma. Results the study describes overall, beyond this receptor: Partial responders in the 0.1-3.0 mg/kg groups had among the lowest normalized peripheral clonal expansion, especially among CD8+ T cells. At doses of 0.1 to 3.0 mg/kg, clonal expansion of both CD4+ and CD8+ T cells in blood was seen between baseline and week 6. Low levels of normalized T-cell clonal expansion were also seen in some patients who did not respond. Antigen specificity was not determined for the clonally expanded peripheral T cells. After ivuxolimab, more expanded clones were found on average in CD8+ T cells than in CD4+ T cells.

Sequences MGHDK (CDR1) and SYGVNS (CDR2) are obtained from the germline V gene. The CDR3 goes from the cysteine to the phenylalanine over 15 residues. The retained sequence is limited to the CDR3, 45 bases, with the frame set at the first base. V is cut by 4 bases and J by 5 bases, and the space between the germline ends is 15 bases. The source material was CD4+ or CD8+ T cells sorted from blood, sampled in a trial of the OX40 agonist ivuxolimab. Recombination linked TRBV25-1 to TRBJ1-5; the D gene is possibly TRBD1, with 5 bases matching. This clonotype was obtained from an adult with an advanced solid tumor such as melanoma, head and neck, liver or kidney cancer. The CDR3 sequence is CASSGGGGGYQPQHF. The nucleotide sequence reads as follows: TGTGCCAGCAGTGGTGGTGGGGGGGGGTATCAGCCCCAGCATTTT.